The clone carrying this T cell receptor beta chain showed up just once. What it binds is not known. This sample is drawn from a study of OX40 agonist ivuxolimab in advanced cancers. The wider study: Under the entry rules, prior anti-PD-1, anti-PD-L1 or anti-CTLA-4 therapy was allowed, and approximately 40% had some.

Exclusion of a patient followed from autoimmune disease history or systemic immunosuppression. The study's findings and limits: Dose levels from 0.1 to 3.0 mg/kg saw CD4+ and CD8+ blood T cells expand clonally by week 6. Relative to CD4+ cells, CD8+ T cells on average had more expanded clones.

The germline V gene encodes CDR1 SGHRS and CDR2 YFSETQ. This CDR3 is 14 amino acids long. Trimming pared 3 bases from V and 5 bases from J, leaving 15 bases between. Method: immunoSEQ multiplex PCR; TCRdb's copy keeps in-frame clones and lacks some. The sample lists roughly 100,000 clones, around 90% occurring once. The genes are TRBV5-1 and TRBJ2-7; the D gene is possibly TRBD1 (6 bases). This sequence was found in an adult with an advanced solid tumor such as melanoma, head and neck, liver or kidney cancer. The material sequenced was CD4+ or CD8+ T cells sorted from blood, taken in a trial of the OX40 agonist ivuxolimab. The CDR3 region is CASSSEQGRHEQYF. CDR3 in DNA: TGCGCCAGCAGCTCGGAACAGGGTAGACACGAGCAGTACTTC.